Below are 12 T cell receptor beta chains sequenced from a single sample in a study of OX40 agonist ivuxolimab in advanced cancers. TCRdb keeps only in-frame clones here, not all; method: immunoSEQ multiplex PCR. The table records tens of thousands of clones, about 87% of them present only once. This specimen consisted of CD4+ or CD8+ T cells sorted from blood, obtained in a trial of the OX40 agonist ivuxolimab. These receptors all come from an adult with an advanced solid tumor such as melanoma, head and neck, liver or kidney cancer.

The genes are TRBV28 and TRBJ1-2; TRBD1 is a possible D gene (6 bases). The germline V gene has CDR1 MDHEN and CDR2 SYDVKM. The CDR3 is made up of 14 amino acids. V gave up 6 bases and J gave up 4 bases, with 15 bases separating them. The DNA for the CDR3 is TGTGCCAGCAGCCCCCCAGGGGATCCCTATGGCTACACCTTC. Protein: CASSPPGDPYGYTF.

The chain joins TRBV13 to TRBJ2-7; D remains unclear. CDR3 length: 14 residues. Trimming shortened V by 3 bases and J by 6 bases, and 15 bases separated the two germline ends. Germline V gene data show CDR1 as PRHDT and CDR2 as FYEKMQ (reference sequence). CDR3 DNA: TGTGCCAGCAGCTTCCCCGGGTCCCTCCGCGAGCAGTACTTC. It encodes CASSFPGSLREQYF.

The rearrangement uses TRBV19 and TRBJ2-1; 9 bases map to TRBD1. Trimming took 7 bases from V and 6 from J; bases not matched to a gene: 10. Germline CDR1 is LNHDA and CDR2 is SQIVND (reference sequence). The CDR3 covers 15 residues. The CDR3 region has the DNA TGTGCCAGTAATCTGCCGGGACAGGGAGGCAATGAGCAGTTCTTC. Amino acid sequence: CASNLPGQGGNEQFF.

The chain recombines TRBV2 with TRBJ2-2; the match to TRBD2 covers 10 bases. The CDR3 is 14 amino acids. Trimming at V came to 7 bases and at J to 8 bases, leaving 7 bases not matched to a gene. Germline loops: CDR1 SNHLY, CDR2 FYNNEI. CDR3: CASTSGSVAGELFF. The CDR3 DNA reads as TGTGCCAGCACTAGCGGGAGTGTGGCGGGGGAGCTGTTTTTT.

This chain joins TRBV5-4 and TRBJ2-3; TRBD2 matches 9 bases. Germline loops: CDR1 SGHNT, CDR2 YYREEE (reference sequence). The length of the CDR3 is 16 residues. With 4 bases clipped from V and 0 bases from J, the junction kept 6 bases outside the gene matches. The DNA for the CDR3 is TGTGCCAGCAGCCTGGGACTAGCAGCTAGCACAGATACGCAGTATTTT. Translation gives CASSLGLAASTDTQYF.

The V gene is TRBV7-2, the J gene TRBJ2-2, with D hard to call. Germline values: CDR1 SGHTA, CDR2 FQGNSA. Deletions cut 4 bases from V and 7 bases from J, with 10 bases between. The CDR3 contains 13 residues. CDR3 nucleotides: TGTGCCAGCAGCTCAAATCCACTCGGGGAGCTGTTTTTT. This encodes CASSSNPLGELFF.

V is TRBV18 and J is TRBJ2-3, with 9 bases lining up with TRBD1. The CDR3 is 15 amino acids. V lost 2 bases, J lost 3 bases, and 3 bases stayed unmatched. Germline V gene data show CDR1 as KGHSH and CDR2 as LQKENI. CDR3 protein: CASSPNGQGTDTQYF. The CDR3 DNA reads TGTGCCAGCTCACCAAACGGACAGGGGACAGATACGCAGTATTTT.

The rearrangement joins TRBV28 to TRBJ1-2; the D gene is possibly TRBD1 (5 bases). Trimming pared 8 bases from V and 10 bases from J, leaving 11 bases between. The CDR3 loop spans 10 amino acids. The germline V gene encodes CDR1 MDHEN and CDR2 SYDVKM. CDR3 amino acids: CASGYGTYTF. The CDR3 DNA reads TGTGCCAGCGGGTACGGGACCTACACCTTC.

This chain links TRBV2 with TRBJ1-2; the D is unclear. The germline gives CDR1 SNHLY, CDR2 FYNNEI. The CDR3 totals 12 residues. Trimming removed 4 bases at V and 7 bases at J, with 10 bases between. The CDR3 DNA reads TGTGCCAGCAGTGGGGGATGGGGTGGCTACACCTTC. The encoded protein is CASSGGWGGYTF.

The rearrangement joins TRBV27 to TRBJ2-2, with D possibly matching TRBD2 (6 bases). V lost 4 bases and J 3 bases, leaving 9 bases between the germline ends. The CDR3 consists of 14 residues. CDR1 is MNHEY and CDR2 is SMNVEV in the germline V gene (reference sequence). In nucleotides, the CDR3 is TGTGCCAGCAGTTGGGGGGAAGACACCGGGGAGCTGTTTTTT. It encodes CASSWGEDTGELFF.

J is TRBJ2-5 and V is TRBV5-4; no clear D gene. Trimming removed 2 bases from V and 5 bases from J, with 10 bases in between. This CDR3 has 13 amino acids. Germline CDR1 reads SGHNT; CDR2 reads YYREEE (reference sequence). The CDR3 here is CASSLIGMETQYF. The CDR3 nucleotides are TGTGCCAGCAGCTTAATAGGGATGGAGACCCAGTACTTC.

The chain joins TRBV11-2 to TRBJ1-5; D not resolved. Germline CDR1 is SGHAT and CDR2 is FQNNGV. Trimming took off 5 bases at V and 5 bases at J, with 13 bases between the two ends. The CDR3 is made up of 14 amino acids. CDR3 residues: CASSPTRRDQPQHF. In DNA, the CDR3 is TGTGCCAGCAGCCCTACACGGCGGGATCAGCCCCAGCATTTT. The variable domain in full, completed from reference TRBV11-2 and TRBJ1-5, reads EAGVAQSPRYKIIEKRQSVAFWCNPISGHATLYWYQQILGQGPKLLIQFQNNGVVDDSQLPKDRFSAERLKGVDSTLKIQPAKLEDSAVYLCASSPTRRDQPQHFGDGTRLSIL.